This passage covers 7 T cell receptor beta chains from one sample sequenced in a study of T cells in Graves' hyperthyroidism and ophthalmopathy. The CDR3 regions of TCR beta were amplified from RNA transcripts. TCR CDR3 regions were first amplified by RT-PCR with HTBI primers. Each CDR3 protein is one row after TCRdb ran MiXCR on the multiplex PCR reads. The sample lists about 690,000 distinct CDR3 sequences; approximately 15% were seen once. Sequenced material: blood. The receptors derive from a man in his forties or fifties with Graves' hyperthyroidism.

This chain uses TRBV10-1 with TRBJ2-5; 12 positions agree with TRBD2. V lost 2 bases, J lost 9 bases, and 4 bases stayed unmatched. Looked up from germline, CDR1 is WNHNN and CDR2 is SYGVQD (reference sequence). The CDR3 is 14 amino acids. CDR3 amino acids: CASSEGLAGRAQYF. In DNA, the CDR3 is TGCGCCAGCAGTGAGGGACTAGCGGGACGGGCCCAGTACTTC.

About this clonotype: One junction end disagrees with the germline gene, perhaps due to a read error. V gene TRBV6-6 combines with J gene TRBJ1-1, with D uncertain. CDR3 length: 15 residues. CDR1 is MNHNY, CDR2 SVGAGI, per germline (reference sequence). The CDR3 DNA reads as TGTGCCTGCAGTTACTCGAGAAGGGATCCCCCTGAAGCTTTCTTT. As protein: CACSYSRRDPPEAFF.

This clonotype was recorded at least ten times. The gene calls are TRBV6-1 and TRBJ2-5; 8 bases agree with TRBD2. The CDR3 has 14 residues. Trimming took 0 bases from V and 5 from J; bases not matched to a gene: 2. CDR1 is MNHNS, CDR2 SASEGT, per germline. The CDR3 DNA reads TGTGCCAGCAGTGAAGCCTTAGCGGGGGAGACCCAGTACTTC. Its translation: CASSEALAGETQYF.

This clonotype was observed a few times. V usage is TRBV2 and J usage is TRBJ2-7; D is tentatively TRBD1 or TRBD2 (5 bases each). V lost 6 bases and J lost 2, with 17 bases in between. CDR3 size: 15 residues. Germline-derived CDR1 and CDR2 are SNHLY and FYNNEI. The CDR3 region is CASRGTQATAYEQYF. CDR3 nucleotides: TGTGCCAGCAGAGGGACCCAGGCTACTGCCTACGAGCAGTACTTC.

There are a few counts of this clonotype. This chain links TRBV7-3 with TRBJ1-1, with D possibly being TRBD1 (5 bases). Germline CDR1 is SGHTA and CDR2 is FQGTGA. Trimming pared 0 bases from V and 1 base from J, leaving 9 bases between. The CDR3 loop spans 15 amino acids. CDR3 nucleotide sequence: TGTGCCAGCAGCTTAACGAGCCAGGGGAACACTGAAGCTTTCTTT. It specifies CASSLTSQGNTEAFF.

This clonotype came up many times. The rearrangement links TRBV7-9 to TRBJ1-1; D is uncertain. V lost 5 bases and J lost 4, with 11 bases in between. The CDR3 totals 13 residues. Germline values: CDR1 SEHNR, CDR2 FQNEAQ (reference sequence). CDR3 nucleotide sequence: TGTGCCAGCAGCCCTGGTTTTCGCACTGAAGCTTTCTTT. Translation: CASSPGFRTEAFF.

This clonotype was picked up many times. The V gene is TRBV7-2, the J gene TRBJ1-1; no definite D call. CDR3 size: 14 residues. Germline CDR1 SGHTA, CDR2 FQGNSA. With 4 bases removed from V and 1 base from J, the gap between germline ends came to 10 bases. The CDR3 sequence is CASSSRRSNTEAFF. CDR3 sequence (DNA): TGTGCCAGCAGCTCGCGTCGATCGAACACTGAAGCTTTCTTT.